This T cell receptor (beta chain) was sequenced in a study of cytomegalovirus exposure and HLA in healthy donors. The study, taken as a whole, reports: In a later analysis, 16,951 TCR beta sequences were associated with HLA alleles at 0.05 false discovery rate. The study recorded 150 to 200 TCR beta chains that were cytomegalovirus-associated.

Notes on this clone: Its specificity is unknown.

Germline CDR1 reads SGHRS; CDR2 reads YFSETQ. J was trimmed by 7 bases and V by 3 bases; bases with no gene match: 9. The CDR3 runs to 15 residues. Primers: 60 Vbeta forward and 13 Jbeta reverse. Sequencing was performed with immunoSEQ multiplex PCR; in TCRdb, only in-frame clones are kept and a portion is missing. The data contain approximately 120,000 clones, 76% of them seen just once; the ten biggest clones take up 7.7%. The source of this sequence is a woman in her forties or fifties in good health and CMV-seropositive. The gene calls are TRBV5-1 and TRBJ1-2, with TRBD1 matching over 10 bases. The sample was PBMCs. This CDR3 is CASSSHERTGGGYTF. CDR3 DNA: TGCGCCAGCAGCTCACACGAAAGGACAGGGGGTGGCTACACCTTC. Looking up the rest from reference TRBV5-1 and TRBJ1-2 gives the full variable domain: KAGVTQTPRYLIKTRGQQVTLSCSPISGHRSVSWYQQTPGQGLQFLFEYFSETQRNKGNFPGRFSGRQFSNSRSEMNVSTLELGDSALYLCASSSHERTGGGYTFGSGTRLTVV.